The clone carrying this TCR beta chain was seen once. As yet, its antigen is unknown. The record originates from a study of STAT5B mutations in CD4+ large granular lymphocyte leukemia. Whole-study results and caveats: Without HLA matching, higher CD4+ than CD8+ T-LGLL clonality could reflect small sample size.

Sequencing was at survey level. Clones were read by immunoSEQ multiplex PCR, and TCRdb kept only the in-frame ones, dropping some. The sample includes around 35,000 clones, 70% to 90% seen only once; the top ten take less than 3.5%. From germline, CDR1 is LGHNA and CDR2 YSLEER. Unmatched junction bases numbered 9, after V lost 4 bases and J lost 2 bases. The CDR3 spans 16 residues. The sample comprised CD4+ T cells from blood buffy coats. The sequence was collected from a human donor in good health. This sequence joins TRBV4-3 and TRBJ2-7, with 9 bases aligning to TRBD1. The CDR3 DNA follows: TGCGCCAGCAGCCGAGAAGCCGGGACAGGGACCTACGAGCAGTACTTC. Its protein product is CASSREAGTGTYEQYF.